These 5 T cell receptor beta chains came from one sample sequenced in a study of T-cell memory formation after mild COVID-19. TCRdb re-analysed the 5' RACE reads in MiXCR, keeping a single row per CDR3 protein. The sample shows just over 350,000 distinct CDR3 sequences, roughly 14% of them seen only once. The sequenced material came from PBMCs or a T cell subset sorted from them (not recorded which). These receptor sequences come from a man between 18 and 35 years old who had mild COVID-19 (a few samples of this study predate the infection). Cell type and time point are not known.

This chain uses TRBV6-2 or TRBV6-3 with TRBJ1-5, with D perhaps TRBD1 (5 bases). The CDR3 sequence is 16 residues long. Trimming took 5 bases from V and 2 from J, leaving 16 bases between them. From germline, CDR1 is MNHEY and CDR2 SVGEGT. For the CDR3, the DNA is TGTGCCAGCAGTACAACAGGTCCCCAGGGCAATCAGCCCCAGCATTTT. Translating gives CASSTTGPQGNQPQHF.

This clonotype was observed a few times. J is TRBJ1-2 and V is TRBV4-2; no firm D call. The CDR3 runs 16 residues. Germline V gene sequence: CDR1 LGHNA, CDR2 YNFKEQ. V lost 0 bases to trimming and J lost 7 bases, with 18 bases between them. The CDR3 region is CASSQDPGLLSGGYTF. In DNA, the CDR3 is TGTGCCAGCAGCCAAGATCCCGGACTGCTATCAGGTGGCTACACCTTC.

In this sample, this clonotype turned up many times. The chain is built from TRBV5-5 and TRBJ2-3; 8 bases agree with TRBD2. CDR3 size: 18 residues. Germline CDR1 SGHKS, CDR2 YYEKEE (reference sequence). With 4 bases clipped from V and 0 bases from J, the junction kept 13 bases outside the gene matches. The CDR3 loop reads CASSLLAGGLSSTDTQYF. For the CDR3, the DNA is TGTGCCAGCAGCCTATTGGCGGGGGGCCTATCTAGCACAGATACGCAGTATTTT.

This clonotype was seen a few times. The chain carries TRBV12-3 or TRBV12-4 and TRBJ2-6, with a weak D call TRBD1 (6 bases). This CDR3 contains 17 residues. Trimming stripped 4 bases from V and 4 bases from J, with 17 bases between. The CDR3 DNA reads as TGTGCCAGCAGTTCCCCCCGCCAGGGGAGAGGGGCCAACGTCCTGACTTTC. Protein product: CASSSPRQGRGANVLTF.

This clonotype has just a few counts. This chain joins TRBV12-3 or TRBV12-4 and TRBJ1-2; the D gene is possibly TRBD1 (5 bases). The CDR3 contains 15 residues. Deletions cut 6 bases from V and 10 bases from J, with 24 bases between. CDR3 loop: CASSHGGIRLEDYTF. The DNA for the CDR3 is TGTGCCAGCAGCCACGGGGGTATCCGCCTTGAAGACTACACCTTC.